The entry below describes one TCR beta chain. The antigen is not known. The data belong to a study of CXCR3-negative and CXCR3-positive naive CD8 T cells. Carrying UMI labels, the TRB cDNA libraries were prepared through 5' RACE. Reprocessing the 5' RACE reads, TCRdb reports a single entry for every CDR3 protein and omits DNA. This sample's clone table lists roughly 55,000 distinct CDR3 sequences. General study findings and limits: TRB CDR3 hydrophobicity was greater in CXCR3-positive naive cells than in CXCR3-negative naive cells. Both naive subsets, CXCR3-negative and CXCR3-positive, displayed similar TRBV-TRBJ usage, unlike memory cells. Partly lower CXCR3 expression followed cryopreservation, and most assays relied on fresh PBMCs. The study found comparably high diversity in both naive subsets and much lower diversity in memory CD8+ cells.

CDR1 is SGDLS and CDR2 is YYNGEE in the germline V gene. The CDR3 extends over 16 amino acids. Sequencing was done on a sample of naive CXCR3+ CD8+ T cells from blood. The subset is: CD45RO-CCR7+CD27+CD95- naive CD8+ T cells expressing CXCR3 (TNR3+). This receptor was identified in a human donor in good health. Some clones in this sample may be carry-over from other donors' samples. This chain joins TRBV9 and TRBJ2-1; lacking DNA, the TRBD2 call made by TCRdb goes unchecked. The CDR3: CASSVDGGGAGNEQFF.